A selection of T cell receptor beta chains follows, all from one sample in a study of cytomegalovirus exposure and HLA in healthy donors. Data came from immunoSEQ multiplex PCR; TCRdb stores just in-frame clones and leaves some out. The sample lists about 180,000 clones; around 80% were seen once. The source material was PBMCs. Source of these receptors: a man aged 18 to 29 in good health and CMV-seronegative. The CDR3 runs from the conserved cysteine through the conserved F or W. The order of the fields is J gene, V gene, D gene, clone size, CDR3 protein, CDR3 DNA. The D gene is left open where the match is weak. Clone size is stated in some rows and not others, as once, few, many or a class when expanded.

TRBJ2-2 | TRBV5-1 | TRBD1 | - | CASGGTGENTGELFF | TGCGCCAGCGGGGGGACAGGGGAGAACACCGGGGAGCTGTTTTTT
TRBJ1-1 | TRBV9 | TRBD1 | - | CASSVTGSTEAFF | TGTGCCAGCAGCGTGACAGGGAGCACTGAAGCTTTCTTT
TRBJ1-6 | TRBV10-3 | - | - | CAISDPGSYNSPLHF | TGTGCCATCAGTGATCCAGGTTCATATAATTCACCCCTCCACTTT
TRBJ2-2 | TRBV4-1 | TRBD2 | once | CASSQEELAGVTGELFF | TGCGCCAGCAGCCAAGAGGAACTAGCGGGAGTTACCGGGGAGCTGTTTTTT
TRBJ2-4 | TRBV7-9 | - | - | CASSPGPTLAKNIQYF | TGTGCCAGCAGCCCTGGGCCTACACTAGCCAAAAACATTCAGTACTTC
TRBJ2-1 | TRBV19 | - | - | CASSPRPPTGEQFF | TGTGCCAGTAGTCCCAGGCCACCCACGGGGGAGCAGTTCTTC
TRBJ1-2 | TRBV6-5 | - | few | CASSYSRINYGYTF | TGTGCCAGCAGTTACTCGCGGATAAACTATGGCTACACCTTC
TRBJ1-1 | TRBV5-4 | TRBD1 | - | CASSLGGQGTTEAFF | TGTGCCAGCAGCTTGGGTGGACAGGGGACCACTGAAGCTTTCTTT
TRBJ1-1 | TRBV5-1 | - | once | CASSLQANTEAFF | TGCGCCAGCAGCTTGCAGGCGAACACTGAAGCTTTCTTT
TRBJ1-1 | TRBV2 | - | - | CASSGFGQKAFF | TGTGCCAGCAGTGGATTTGGCCAGAAAGCTTTCTTT
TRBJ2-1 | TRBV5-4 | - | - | CASSFSDNEQFF | TGTGCCAGCAGCTTTTCGGACAATGAGCAGTTCTTC
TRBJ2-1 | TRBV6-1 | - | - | CASRWGRYNEQFF | TGTGCCAGCAGGTGGGGGCGATACAATGAGCAGTTCTTC